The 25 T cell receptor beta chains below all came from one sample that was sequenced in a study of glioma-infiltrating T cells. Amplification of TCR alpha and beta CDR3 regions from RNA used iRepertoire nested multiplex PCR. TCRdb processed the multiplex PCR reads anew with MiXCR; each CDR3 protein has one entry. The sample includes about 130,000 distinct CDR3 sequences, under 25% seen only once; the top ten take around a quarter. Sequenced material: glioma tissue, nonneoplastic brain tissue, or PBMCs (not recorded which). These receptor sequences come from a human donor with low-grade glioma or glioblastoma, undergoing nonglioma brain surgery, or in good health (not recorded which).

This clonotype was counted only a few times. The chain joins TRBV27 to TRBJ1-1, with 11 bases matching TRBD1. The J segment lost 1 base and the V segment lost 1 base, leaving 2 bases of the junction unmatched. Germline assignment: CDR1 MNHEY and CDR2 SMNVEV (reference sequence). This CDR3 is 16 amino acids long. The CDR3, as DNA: TGTGCCAGCAGTTTATTGGGACAGGGGGAGAACACTGAAGCTTTCTTT. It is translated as CASSLLGQGENTEAFF.

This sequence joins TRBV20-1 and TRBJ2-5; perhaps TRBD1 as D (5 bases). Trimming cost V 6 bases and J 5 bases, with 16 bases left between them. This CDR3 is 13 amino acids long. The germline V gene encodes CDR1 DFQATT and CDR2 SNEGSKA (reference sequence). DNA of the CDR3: TGCAGTGCAAGGACATGGGCGACGGAGACCCAGTACTTC. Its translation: CSARTWATETQYF.

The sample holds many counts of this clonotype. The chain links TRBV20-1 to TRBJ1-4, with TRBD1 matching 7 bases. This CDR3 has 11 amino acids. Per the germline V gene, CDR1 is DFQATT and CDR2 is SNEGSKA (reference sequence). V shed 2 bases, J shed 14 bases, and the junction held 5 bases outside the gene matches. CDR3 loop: CSARNTGDLFF. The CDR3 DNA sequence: TGCAGTGCTAGAAATACAGGGGATCTGTTTTTT.

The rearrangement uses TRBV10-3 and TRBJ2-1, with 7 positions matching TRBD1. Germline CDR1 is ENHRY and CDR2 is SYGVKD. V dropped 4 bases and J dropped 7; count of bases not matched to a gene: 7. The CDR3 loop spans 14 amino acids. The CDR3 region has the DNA TGTGCCATCAGTGGGACAGGTGCAGGGAATGAGCAGTTCTTC. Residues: CAISGTGAGNEQFF.

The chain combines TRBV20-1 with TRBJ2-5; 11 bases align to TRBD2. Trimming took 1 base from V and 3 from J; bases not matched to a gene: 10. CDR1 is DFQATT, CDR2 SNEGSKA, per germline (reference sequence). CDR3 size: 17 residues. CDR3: CSARGLPGTSGEETQYF. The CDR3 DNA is TGCAGTGCTAGAGGCCTCCCCGGGACTAGCGGCGAAGAGACCCAGTACTTC.

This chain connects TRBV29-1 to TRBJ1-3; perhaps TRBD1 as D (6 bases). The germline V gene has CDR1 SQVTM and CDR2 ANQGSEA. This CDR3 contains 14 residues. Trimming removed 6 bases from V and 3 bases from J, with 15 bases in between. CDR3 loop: CSVTEQGNGNTIYF. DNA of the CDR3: TGCAGCGTGACGGAACAGGGAAATGGAAACACCATATATTTT.

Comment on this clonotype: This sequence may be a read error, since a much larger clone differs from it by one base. CDR3 DNA: TGCAGTGTTTACAAGGGGTACGAGCAGTACTTC. As protein: CSVYKGYEQYF. The chain combines TRBV20-1 with TRBJ2-5; maybe TRBD1 (5 bases). Judging by the DNA end, TRBJ2-7 fits better; the J call may be wrong. Germline V CDR1 and CDR2: DFQATT, SNEGSKA (reference sequence). This CDR3 has 11 amino acids.

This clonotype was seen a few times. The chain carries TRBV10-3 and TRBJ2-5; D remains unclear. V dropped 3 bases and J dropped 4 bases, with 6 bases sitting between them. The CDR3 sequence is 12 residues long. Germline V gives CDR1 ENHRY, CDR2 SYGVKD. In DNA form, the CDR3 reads TGTGCCATCAGTGACAACCGAGAGACCCAGTACTTC. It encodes CAISDNRETQYF.

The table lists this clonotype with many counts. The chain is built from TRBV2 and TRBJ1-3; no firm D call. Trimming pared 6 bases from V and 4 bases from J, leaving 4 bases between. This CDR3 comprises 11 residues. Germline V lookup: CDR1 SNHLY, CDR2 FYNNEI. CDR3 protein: CASRTGNTIYF. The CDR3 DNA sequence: TGTGCCAGCAGAACAGGAAACACCATATATTTT.

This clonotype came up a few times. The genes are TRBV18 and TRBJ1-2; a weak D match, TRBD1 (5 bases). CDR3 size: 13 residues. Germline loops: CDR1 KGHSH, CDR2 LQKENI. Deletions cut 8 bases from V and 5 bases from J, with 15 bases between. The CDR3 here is CASAPGTDYGYTF. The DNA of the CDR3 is TGTGCCAGCGCCCCCGGGACGGATTATGGCTACACCTTC.

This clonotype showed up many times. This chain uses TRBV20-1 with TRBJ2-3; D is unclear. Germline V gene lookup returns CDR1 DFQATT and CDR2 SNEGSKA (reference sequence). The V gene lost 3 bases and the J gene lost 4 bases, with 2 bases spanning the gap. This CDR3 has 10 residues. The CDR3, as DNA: TGCAGTGCTAGTGCAGATACGCAGTATTTT. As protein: CSASADTQYF.

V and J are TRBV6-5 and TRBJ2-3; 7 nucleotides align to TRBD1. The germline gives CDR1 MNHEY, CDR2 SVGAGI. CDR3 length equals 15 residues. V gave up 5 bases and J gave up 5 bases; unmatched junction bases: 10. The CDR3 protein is CASSTLDRTGDTQYF. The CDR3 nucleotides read TGTGCCAGCAGTACGTTGGACAGGACGGGAGATACGCAGTATTTT.

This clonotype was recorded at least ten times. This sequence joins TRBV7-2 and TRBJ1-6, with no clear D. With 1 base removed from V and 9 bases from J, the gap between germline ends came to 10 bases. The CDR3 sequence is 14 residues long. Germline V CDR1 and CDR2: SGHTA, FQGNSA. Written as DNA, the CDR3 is TGTGCCAGCAGCTTAGGTTGGGAAGGTTCACCCCTCCACTTT. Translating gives CASSLGWEGSPLHF.

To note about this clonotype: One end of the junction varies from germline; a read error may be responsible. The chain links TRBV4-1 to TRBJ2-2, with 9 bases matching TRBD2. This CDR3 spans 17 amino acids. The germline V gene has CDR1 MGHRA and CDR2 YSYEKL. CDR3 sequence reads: CASSHAGLALGHGELVF. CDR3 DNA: TGCGCCAGCAGCCACGCCGGACTAGCGCTAGGGCACGGGGAGCTGGTTTTT.

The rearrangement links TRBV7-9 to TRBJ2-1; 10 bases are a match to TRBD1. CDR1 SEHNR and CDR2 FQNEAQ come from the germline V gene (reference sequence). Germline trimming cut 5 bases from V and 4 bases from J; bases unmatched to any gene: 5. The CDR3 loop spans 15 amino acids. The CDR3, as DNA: TGTGCCAGCAGCCCGGGACAGGGGCGTTACAATGAGCAGTTCTTC. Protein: CASSPGQGRYNEQFF.

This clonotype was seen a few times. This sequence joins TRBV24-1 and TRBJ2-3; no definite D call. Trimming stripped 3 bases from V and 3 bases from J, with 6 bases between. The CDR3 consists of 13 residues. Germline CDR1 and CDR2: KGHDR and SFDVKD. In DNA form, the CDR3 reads TGTGCCACCAGTGATGCTATTACAGATACGCAGTATTTT. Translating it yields CATSDAITDTQYF.

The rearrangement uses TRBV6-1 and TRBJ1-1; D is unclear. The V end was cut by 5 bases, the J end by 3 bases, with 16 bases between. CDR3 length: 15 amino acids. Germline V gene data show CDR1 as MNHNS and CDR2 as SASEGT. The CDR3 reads CASSLPLGRDTEAFF. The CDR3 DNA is TGTGCCAGCAGTCTCCCCCTGGGTAGGGACACTGAAGCTTTCTTT.

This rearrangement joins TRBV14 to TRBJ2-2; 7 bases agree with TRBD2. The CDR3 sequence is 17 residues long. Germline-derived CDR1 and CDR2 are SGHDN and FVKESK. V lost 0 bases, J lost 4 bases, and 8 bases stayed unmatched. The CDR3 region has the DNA TGTGCCAGCAGCCAAGATCGACTAGCTGGTGGCACCGGGGAGCTGTTTTTT. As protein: CASSQDRLAGGTGELFF.

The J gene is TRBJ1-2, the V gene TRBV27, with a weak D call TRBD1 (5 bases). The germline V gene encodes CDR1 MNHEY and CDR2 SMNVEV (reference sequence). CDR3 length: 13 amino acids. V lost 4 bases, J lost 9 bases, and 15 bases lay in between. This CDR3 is CASSYSGGDCYTF. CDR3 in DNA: TGTGCCAGCAGTTACTCTGGGGGAGATTGCTACACCTTC.

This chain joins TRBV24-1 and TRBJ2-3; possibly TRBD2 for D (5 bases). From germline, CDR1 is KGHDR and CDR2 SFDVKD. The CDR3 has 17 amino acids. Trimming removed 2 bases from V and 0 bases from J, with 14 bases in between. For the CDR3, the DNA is TGTGCCACCAGTGATTGGGGTAAGGCGGGTAGCACAGATACGCAGTATTTT. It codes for CATSDWGKAGSTDTQYF.

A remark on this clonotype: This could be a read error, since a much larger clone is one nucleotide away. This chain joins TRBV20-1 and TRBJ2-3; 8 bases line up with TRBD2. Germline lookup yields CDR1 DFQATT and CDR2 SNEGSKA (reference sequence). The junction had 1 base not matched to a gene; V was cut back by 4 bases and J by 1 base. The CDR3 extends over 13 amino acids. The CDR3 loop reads CSANGGGTDTQYF. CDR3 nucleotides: TGCAGTGCTAACGGGGGGGGCACAGATACGCAGTATTTT.

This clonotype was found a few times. CDR3 DNA: TGCGCCAGCCTACCGAGGGGCGCGGATTCACCCCTCCACTTT. This codes for CASLPRGADSPLHF. The chain employs TRBV10-1 and TRBJ1-6; maybe TRBD1 (5 bases). CDR1 and CDR2 (germline): WNHNN, SYGVQD (reference sequence). The CDR3 totals 14 residues. The V gene lost 8 bases and the J gene lost 8 bases, with 16 bases spanning the gap.

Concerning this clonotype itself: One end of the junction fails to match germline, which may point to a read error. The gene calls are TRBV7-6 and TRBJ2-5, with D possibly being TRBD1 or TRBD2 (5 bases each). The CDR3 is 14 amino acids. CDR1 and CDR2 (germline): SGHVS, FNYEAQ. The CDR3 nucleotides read TGTGCTAGCAGCTTAGCCGGGACCGAAGAGACCCAGTACTTC. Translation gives CASSLAGTEETQYF.

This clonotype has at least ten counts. CDR3 sequence: CASSLTGVGGYEQYV. CDR3 sequence (DNA): TGTGCCAGCAGCCTGACAGGGGTCGGAGGCTACGAGCAGTACGTC. The chain links TRBV27 to TRBJ2-7, with 8 nucleotides matching TRBD1. Germline V lookup: CDR1 MNHEY, CDR2 SMNVEV (reference sequence). Trimming removed 6 bases from V and 3 bases from J; junction bases left unmatched: 10. The CDR3 extends over 15 amino acids.

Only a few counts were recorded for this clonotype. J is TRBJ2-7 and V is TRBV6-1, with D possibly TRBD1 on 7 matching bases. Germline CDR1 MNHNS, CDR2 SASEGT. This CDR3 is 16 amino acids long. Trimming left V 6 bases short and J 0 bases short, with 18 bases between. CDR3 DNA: TGTGCCAGCAGGGACAAGGGACAGACTAGCTCCTACGAGCAGTACGTC. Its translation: CASRDKGQTSSYEQYV.